This is a list of T cell receptor beta chains from one sample in a study of cytomegalovirus exposure and HLA in healthy donors. Profiling relied on immunoSEQ multiplex PCR, and the TCRdb table lists in-frame clones only, not all of them. The sample yields approximately 200,000 clones, 79% seen once. The sample was PBMCs. The receptors were gathered from a girl aged 5 to 17 in good health and CMV-seropositive. Each CDR3 is given without its conserved first and last residue. D genes are given only for firm matches. A clone size is listed for some rows: how often the clone was seen (once, few, many), or a class if it is expanded.

d_gene,v_gene,j_gene,abundance,CDR3aa
TRBD1,TRBV5-8,TRBJ2-5,NA,ASSLGDRGETQY
NA,TRBV18,TRBJ1-5,NA,ASSGQEGNQPQH
TRBD1,TRBV30,TRBJ2-3,NA,AWRTTGALTDTQY
NA,TRBV25-1,TRBJ2-7,NA,ASSESGKTYEQY
TRBD1,TRBV18,TRBJ1-1,NA,ASSAGTGGAGTEAF
TRBD2,TRBV4-1,TRBJ2-7,NA,ASSHGTSGDHEQY
TRBD2,TRBV10-2,TRBJ2-5,NA,ASSEPAGGQETQY
NA,TRBV10-3,TRBJ2-5,once,AISESGKETQY
NA,TRBV4-1,TRBJ1-2,NA,ASSQVSANYGYT
NA,TRBV5-1,TRBJ2-1,NA,ASSLGADPYNEQF
NA,TRBV6-1,TRBJ1-2,few,ASSEFPLYGYT
NA,TRBV6-1,TRBJ1-5,NA,ASRFSTGNQPQH
NA,TRBV4-1,TRBJ2-1,once,ASSPERAHNEQF
NA,TRBV7-8,TRBJ2-7,NA,ASSFSWADKSTYEQY
NA,TRBV7-9,TRBJ2-7,NA,ASSRATTESYEQY
TRBD2,TRBV27,TRBJ2-1,NA,ASSLSWTSNEQF
TRBD1,TRBV7-8,TRBJ1-5,NA,ASSPLRGDSKSNQPQH
TRBD1,TRBV7-9,TRBJ1-1,NA,ASSPGTENTEAF
NA,TRBV2,TRBJ1-1,NA,ASSDPVGVTEAF
NA,TRBV21-1,TRBJ1-4,NA,ASSKDRASATNEKLF
NA,TRBV21-1,TRBJ2-7,few,ASSPRRGTEVKLSYEQY
TRBD1,TRBV16,TRBJ1-1,NA,ASSQNRGRNTEAF
NA,TRBV11-2,TRBJ1-1,NA,ASSFPQGSVMNTEAF
TRBD1,TRBV5-5,TRBJ2-5,once,ASSWNGQGGETQY
NA,TRBV4-2,TRBJ2-3,few,ASSQPGGGSTDTQY
NA,TRBV6-5,TRBJ1-3,NA,ASSQSGNTIY
NA,TRBV27,TRBJ1-6,few,ASSLYGSSYNSPLH
TRBD2,TRBV7-2,TRBJ2-1,NA,ASSPMGLAGANEQF
TRBD1,TRBV6-6,TRBJ2-3,NA,ASLDRGPDTQY
NA,TRBV5-5,TRBJ2-5,few,ASSFSGQETQY
TRBD1,TRBV5-7,TRBJ1-2,NA,ASSSLGDSYGYT
NA,TRBV29-1,TRBJ1-1,NA,SVLGGARNTEAF
TRBD2,TRBV2,TRBJ2-2,NA,ASKISGGSTGELF
TRBD1,TRBV7-2,TRBJ1-1,NA,ASSSPGQWAAF
TRBD1,TRBV5-6,TRBJ1-3,once,ASSFKTGQSGNTIY
TRBD1,TRBV6-6,TRBJ2-7,NA,ATALPGGWVEQY
NA,TRBV5-4,TRBJ1-2,NA,ASSLAGGMDYGYT
TRBD1,TRBV19,TRBJ1-1,NA,ASRGQGWTEAF
TRBD2,TRBV25-1,TRBJ2-1,NA,ASSEVGSGGEQF
TRBD1,TRBV19,TRBJ1-5,NA,ASRKQGSGPQH
NA,TRBV5-1,TRBJ1-6,NA,ASSLGRYSTFYNSPLH
TRBD2,TRBV4-3,TRBJ2-5,NA,ASSQDGTSGVTRGETQY
NA,TRBV4-3,TRBJ2-7,few,ASSPAGGLSYEQY
NA,TRBV4-3,TRBJ1-1,NA,ASSPQPGTEAF
TRBD1,TRBV25-1,TRBJ1-4,NA,ASSQTGGFWSNEKLF
NA,TRBV25-1,TRBJ2-7,NA,ASSDFGLSYEQY
NA,TRBV9,TRBJ2-5,NA,ASSVNPIREETQY
NA,TRBV9,TRBJ2-3,NA,ASSVTADTQY
TRBD2,TRBV18,TRBJ2-7,once,ASSPTSGGQTYEQY